Below, 16 T cell receptor beta chains from the same sample are listed, as sequenced in a study of blood T cells in healthy people across ages. Together with a sample-barcoded 5' primer, a J-beta primer mix was included in a second PCR lasting roughly 6 to 12 cycles. TCRdb reanalysed the 5' RACE reads using MiXCR and keeps one entry per CDR3 protein. The repertoire holds some 760,000 distinct CDR3 sequences, with approximately 25% as singletons. The same sample was also studied in work on T cells of mothers and their children.

Sequencing was done on a sample of blood. The receptors originated from a boy under 18 in good health.

The chain uses TRBV2 and TRBJ1-1; no reliable D call. V lost 3 bases and J lost 0, with 8 bases in between. The V gene's germline CDR1 is SNHLY and CDR2 FYNNEI. The CDR3 contains 14 residues. In DNA, the CDR3 is TGTGCCAGCAGTGACCAGATCATGAACACTGAAGCTTTCTTT. Amino acids: CASSDQIMNTEAFF.

There are a few counts of this clonotype. V is TRBV7-2 and J is TRBJ1-2; D not resolved. Germline V gene sequence: CDR1 SGHTA, CDR2 FQGNSA. With 5 bases removed from V and 7 bases from J, the gap between germline ends came to 14 bases. The CDR3 has 13 amino acids. Written as DNA, the CDR3 is TGTGCCAGCAGCCTTAGCCAGAACGTTGGCTACACCTTC. Its translation is CASSLSQNVGYTF.

The CDR3 coding sequence is TGTGCCAGCAGTTGGGAACAGGGGGCGTACGACCAGTACTTC. This sequence encodes CASSWEQGAYDQYF. J is TRBJ2-5 and V is TRBV27; 9 nucleotides match TRBD1. The germline V gene has CDR1 MNHEY and CDR2 SMNVEV (reference sequence). V dropped 4 bases and J dropped 10; count of bases not matched to a gene: 10. The CDR3 runs to 14 residues.

This clonotype was counted a few times. The V call is TRBV12-3 or TRBV12-4, the J call TRBJ1-5; possible D gene TRBD1, 6 bases. V lost 6 bases, J lost 4 bases, and 16 bases lay in between. The CDR3 has 15 residues. CDR3 sequence: CASRLDSLSNQPQHF. The CDR3 DNA is TGTGCCAGCAGACTGGACAGTCTTAGTAATCAGCCCCAGCATTTT.

There are a few counts of this clonotype. The V and J genes are TRBV20-1 and TRBJ2-5; the D gene is possibly TRBD1 (8 bases). V shed 6 bases and J shed 2 bases, with 16 bases lying between them. CDR3 length: 14 residues. Looked up from germline, CDR1 is DFQATT and CDR2 is SNEGSKA (reference sequence). The CDR3: CSAAQGGRQETQYF. CDR3 coding DNA: TGCAGTGCCGCACAGGGGGGGAGGCAAGAGACCCAGTACTTC.

This clonotype was observed a handful of times. At one end the junction does not follow the germline gene, possibly because of a read error. The gene calls are TRBV7-3 and TRBJ2-1; TRBD2 matches 8 bases. The V gene's germline CDR1 is SGHTA and CDR2 FQGTGA. The CDR3 spans 15 residues. The DNA for the CDR3 is TGTGCCAGCAGCTTTCGGGAGGGGTCCTACGATGAGCAGTTCTTC. Its translation is CASSFREGSYDEQFF.

CDR3 loop: CASSENLAGGNEQFF. The CDR3, as DNA: TGTGCCAGCAGTGAGAATTTGGCAGGGGGTAATGAGCAGTTCTTC. The chain uses TRBV2 and TRBJ2-1; TRBD1 agrees at 7 bases. The CDR3 loop spans 15 amino acids. CDR1 and CDR2 (germline): SNHLY, FYNNEI. V dropped 3 bases and J dropped 7; count of bases not matched to a gene: 9. The full variable domain, with the rest looked up from reference TRBV2 and TRBJ2-1, is EPEVTQTPSHQVTQMGQEVILRCVPISNHLYFYWYRQILGQKVEFLVSFYNNEISEKSEIFDDQFSVERPDGSNFTLKIRSTKLEDSAMYFCASSENLAGGNEQFFGPGTRLTVL.

The chain recombines TRBV7-2 with TRBJ2-6, with D hard to call. The CDR3 loop spans 17 amino acids. The V and J ends lost 5 bases and 0 bases respectively, with 14 bases between them. Germline V CDR1 and CDR2: SGHTA, FQGNSA. The CDR3 nucleotides read TGTGCCAGCAGCCGACGGTCGGCCAACTCTGGGGCCAACGTCCTGACTTTC. It specifies CASSRRSANSGANVLTF. Using reference TRBV7-2 and TRBJ2-6 for the parts outside the CDR3, the full variable domain is GAGVSQSPSNKVTEKGKDVELRCDPISGHTALYWYRQSLGQGLEFLIYFQGNSAPDKSGLPSDRFSAERTGGSVSTLTIQRTQQEDSAVYLCASSRRSANSGANVLTFGAGSRLTVL.

This clonotype was seen a few times. V usage is TRBV28 and J usage is TRBJ2-5; 13 nucleotides align to TRBD2. The J call may be mistaken, given a closer DNA end match to TRBJ2-1. Germline V lookup: CDR1 MDHEN, CDR2 SYDVKM. The CDR3 extends over 15 amino acids. Here the CDR3 reads CASSPPGLAGRWQFF. The DNA for the CDR3 is TGTGCCAGCAGCCCTCCGGGACTAGCGGGAAGGTGGCAGTTCTTC.

This chain links TRBV29-1 with TRBJ2-1; possibly TRBD2 for D (6 bases). CDR1 and CDR2 from the germline V gene are SQVTM and ANQGSEA. The CDR3 sequence is 13 residues long. V was clipped by 4 bases and J by 6 bases, with 13 bases between them. This CDR3 reads CSVGRRASNEQFF. DNA of the CDR3: TGCAGCGTTGGTCGGAGGGCCTCCAATGAGCAGTTCTTC.

Only a few counts were recorded for this clonotype. The chain combines TRBV29-1 with TRBJ2-5; D gene ambiguous. Germline V lookup: CDR1 SQVTM, CDR2 ANQGSEA. The length of the CDR3 is 13 residues. Trimming removed 3 bases at V and 0 bases at J, with 8 bases between. The CDR3: CSVDQPYQETQYF. CDR3 DNA sequence: TGCAGCGTTGACCAGCCGTACCAAGAGACCCAGTACTTC.

In its sample, this clonotype was seen many times. V gene TRBV4-3 combines with J gene TRBJ2-1, with 7 bases fitting TRBD2. V lost 4 bases and J lost 4; bases outside the gene matches: 4. This CDR3 is built from 14 residues. Looked up from germline, CDR1 is LGHNA and CDR2 is YSLEER. CDR3 residues: CASSPLGGYNEQFF. CDR3 bases: TGCGCCAGCAGCCCCTTGGGAGGGTACAATGAGCAGTTCTTC.

This clonotype was seen a few times. This chain joins TRBV29-1 and TRBJ2-7; unclear D gene. Per germline, CDR1 SQVTM and CDR2 ANQGSEA. With 4 bases removed from V and 4 bases from J, the gap between germline ends came to 8 bases. This CDR3 is 11 amino acids long. The CDR3 bases are TGCAGCGTTGTTGAGCATTACGAGCAGTACTTC. Protein product: CSVVEHYEQYF.

This clonotype was counted between two and nine times. This chain connects TRBV6-2 or TRBV6-3 to TRBJ2-2, with 9 positions matching TRBD2. Losses at the gene ends were 0 bases for V and 5 bases for J; bases not matched to a gene: 10. There are 18 residues in the CDR3. CDR1 is MNHEY and CDR2 is SVGEGT in the germline V gene. CDR3 protein: CASSYSTAAGGRTGELFF. For the CDR3, the DNA is TGTGCCAGCAGTTACTCGACCGCAGCGGGGGGTCGAACCGGGGAGCTGTTTTTT.

The chain employs TRBV2 and TRBJ1-4; 10 bases are shared with TRBD1. Germline values: CDR1 SNHLY, CDR2 FYNNEI. J was trimmed by 6 bases and V by 6 bases; bases with no gene match: 4. This CDR3 region has 14 residues. The CDR3 sequence is CASRGTGAYEKLFF. CDR3 DNA: TGTGCCAGCAGGGGGACAGGGGCCTATGAAAAACTGTTTTTT.

J is TRBJ1-6 and V is TRBV5-1; no firm D call. The CDR3 runs 14 residues. CDR1 is SGHRS and CDR2 is YFSETQ in the germline V gene. V shed 0 bases and J shed 7 bases, with 8 bases lying between them. CDR3 sequence (DNA): TGCGCCAGCAGCTTGGTGACGCCCAATTCACCCCTCCACTTT. This codes for CASSLVTPNSPLHF. Full variable domain (rest looked up from reference TRBV5-1 and TRBJ1-6): KAGVTQTPRYLIKTRGQQVTLSCSPISGHRSVSWYQQTPGQGLQFLFEYFSETQRNKGNFPGRFSGRQFSNSRSEMNVSTLELGDSALYLCASSLVTPNSPLHFGNGTRLTVT.